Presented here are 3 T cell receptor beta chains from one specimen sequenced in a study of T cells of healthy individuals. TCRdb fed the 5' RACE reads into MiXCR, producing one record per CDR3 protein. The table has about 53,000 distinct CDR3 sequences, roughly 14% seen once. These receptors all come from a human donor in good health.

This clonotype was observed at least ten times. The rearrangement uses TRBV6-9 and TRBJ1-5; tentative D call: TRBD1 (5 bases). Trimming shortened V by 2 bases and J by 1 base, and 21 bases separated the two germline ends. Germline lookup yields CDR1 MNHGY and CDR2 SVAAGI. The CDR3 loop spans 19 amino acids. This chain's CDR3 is CASSYRHYQGGLSNQPQHF. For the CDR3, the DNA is TGTGCCAGCAGTTATCGGCACTACCAGGGCGGGCTAAGCAATCAGCCCCAGCATTTT.

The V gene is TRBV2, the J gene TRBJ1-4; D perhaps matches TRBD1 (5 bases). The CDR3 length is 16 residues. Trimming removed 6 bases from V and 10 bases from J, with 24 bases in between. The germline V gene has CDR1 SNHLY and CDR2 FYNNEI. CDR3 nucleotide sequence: TGTGCCAGCAGCGGCCCGAATACGGGGGTCGGCGGAAAACTGTTTTTT. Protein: CASSGPNTGVGGKLFF.

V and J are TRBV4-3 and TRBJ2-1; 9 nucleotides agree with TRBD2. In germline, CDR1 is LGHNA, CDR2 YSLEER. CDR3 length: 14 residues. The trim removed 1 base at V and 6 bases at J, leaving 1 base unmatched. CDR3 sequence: CASSQVLAGNEQFF. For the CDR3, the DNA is TGCGCCAGCAGCCAAGTACTAGCGGGCAATGAGCAGTTCTTC.